This entry describes one T cell receptor beta chain. The sample originates from a study of OX40 agonist ivuxolimab in advanced cancers. On the study more broadly: Therapy given before enrollment (anti-PD-1, anti-PD-L1 or anti-CTLA-4) was allowed, and 40% to 50% had some.

The CDR3 covers 16 residues. Trimming cost V 1 base and J 6 bases; bases outside gene matches: 7. Germline V gives CDR1 SGHNT, CDR2 YENEEA. Data came from immunoSEQ multiplex PCR; TCRdb stores just in-frame clones and leaves some out. The repertoire holds 83,000 or so clones, with approximately 91% as singletons. The V call is TRBV11-3, the J call TRBJ2-1; 9 bases agree with TRBD2. Source: CD4+ or CD8+ T cells sorted from blood, taken in a trial of the OX40 agonist ivuxolimab. This receptor was identified in an adult with an advanced solid tumor such as melanoma, head and neck, liver or kidney cancer. CDR3 DNA sequence: TGTGCCAGCAGCTTAGTTAGCGGGAGACAGTCCAATGAGCAGTTCTTC. Amino acids: CASSLVSGRQSNEQFF.